Below, 13 T cell receptor beta chains from the same sample are listed, as sequenced in a study of human T cells and chemical hapten exposure. TCRdb re-derived calls from the RACE reads in MiXCR, one entry per CDR3 protein. The profile covers some 70,000 distinct CDR3 sequences, with 10% appearing a single time and approximately 7% taken by the ten largest. Time point given: patch test 2, 6 weeks after DPC sensitization. Indicated treatment: therapeutic diphenylcyclopropenone sensitization with weekly scalp DPC. Here the sequenced sample was whole blood, taken in connection with sensitization to the hapten diphenylcyclopropenone (DPC). These TCRs come from a woman in her 50s with alopecia areata. Some clones in this sample may be carry-over from other donors' samples.

The V gene is TRBV6-2 or TRBV6-3, the J gene TRBJ2-4, with D uncertain. The CDR3 loop spans 13 amino acids. Per the germline V gene, CDR1 is MNHEY and CDR2 is SVGEGT. V lost 2 bases to trimming and J lost 6 bases, with 8 bases between them. In DNA form, the CDR3 reads TGTGCCAGCAGTTACCAGAATCTAAACATTCAGTACTTC. This encodes CASSYQNLNIQYF.

This clonotype was counted many times. The CDR3 here is CASSFSLAGSEQFF. For the CDR3, the DNA is TGCGCCAGCAGCTTTTCACTAGCGGGTAGTGAGCAGTTCTTC. The chain links TRBV5-1 to TRBJ2-1; 9 bases line up with TRBD2. Germline CDR1 reads SGHRS; CDR2 reads YFSETQ. This CDR3 is 14 amino acids long. The trim removed 2 bases at V and 9 bases at J, leaving 6 bases unmatched.

CDR3 amino acids: CSAYGAGLYNEQFF. The CDR3 coding sequence is TGCAGTGCTTACGGAGCGGGACTCTACAATGAGCAGTTCTTC. This chain uses TRBV20-1 with TRBJ2-1; TRBD2 matches 7 bases. The J segment lost 3 bases and the V segment lost 5 bases, leaving 7 bases of the junction unmatched. CDR3 length: 14 residues. CDR1 and CDR2 from the germline V gene are DFQATT and SNEGSKA (reference sequence).

The gene calls are TRBV4-1 and TRBJ2-2, with D hard to call. The CDR3 totals 15 residues. The V and J ends lost 3 bases and 4 bases respectively, with 12 bases between them. Germline-derived CDR1 and CDR2 are MGHRA and YSYEKL. The CDR3 loop is CASSHSHPRTGELFF. As DNA, the CDR3 is TGCGCCAGCAGCCATTCTCACCCACGCACCGGGGAGCTGTTTTTT.

A remark on this clonotype: Just one base apart from a much larger clone, this may be a read error. The genes are TRBV20-1 and TRBJ1-5; TRBD1 matches at 10 bases. Per germline, CDR1 DFQATT and CDR2 SNEGSKA (reference sequence). This CDR3 contains 16 residues. The DNA for the CDR3 is TGCAGTGCTAGAGAAGTCAGAGGGACAGGGGATCAGCCCCGGCATTTT. It is translated as CSAREVRGTGDQPRHF.

This clonotype was counted many times. This chain's CDR3 is CSAHLSLAGPTGELFF. CDR3 sequence (DNA): TGCAGCGCCCACCTCTCCCTAGCGGGCCCGACCGGGGAGCTGTTTTTT. The chain carries TRBV29-1 and TRBJ2-2, with 8 positions matching TRBD2. The CDR3 contains 16 residues. J gave up 5 bases and V 7 bases, and 15 bases lay outside the gene matches. In germline, CDR1 is SQVTM, CDR2 ANQGSEA.

This clonotype was detected ten times or more. The gene calls are TRBV5-1 and TRBJ2-5; a weak D match, TRBD1 (6 bases). Germline CDR1 reads SGHRS; CDR2 reads YFSETQ. This CDR3 contains 13 residues. Between the trimmed V and J ends, which lost 6 bases and 2 bases, there was a span of 11 bases. CDR3 amino acids: CASTGTRQETQYF. CDR3 in DNA: TGCGCCAGCACGGGGACAAGACAAGAGACCCAGTACTTC.

A word on this clonotype: It is unclear where the CDR3 begins or ends on the DNA, so no DNA is shown, and the CDR3 is as TCRdb lists it. V is TRBV5-5 and J is TRBJ2-7; TRBD2, the D gene given by the table, was not confirmed from the DNA. The CDR3 spans 13 amino acids, including both terminal residues. Looked up from germline, CDR1 is SGHKS and CDR2 is YYEKEE (reference sequence). Here the CDR3 reads CASSLVGTGARYF.

This clonotype appeared many times. The chain couples TRBV29-1 to TRBJ2-7; 8 nucleotides match TRBD2. With V trimmed by 7 bases and J by 2 bases, 4 bases remained unmatched. The germline CDR1 and CDR2 sequences are SQVTM and ANQGSEA. CDR3 length: 12 residues. CDR3 residues: CSAGGSTYEQYF. CDR3 nucleotides: TGCAGCGCGGGAGGGAGCACCTACGAGCAGTACTTC.

This clonotype was seen more than once but under ten times. The chain couples TRBV6-5 to TRBJ2-3; 9 bases align to TRBD2. The CDR3 covers 15 residues. V was clipped by 9 bases and J by 1 base; unmatched bases: 8. Germline assignment: CDR1 MNHEY and CDR2 SVGAGI. The chain's CDR3 is CASSIAGVGTDTQYF. CDR3 nucleotide sequence: TGTGCCAGTTCTATAGCGGGAGTCGGCACAGATACGCAGTATTTT.

This clonotype was seen repeatedly, ten times or more. This chain links TRBV18 with TRBJ2-1, with D tentatively TRBD1 (6 bases). Trimming pared 1 base from V and 7 bases from J, leaving 11 bases between. Germline-derived CDR1 and CDR2 are KGHSH and LQKENI. This CDR3 has 14 residues. The CDR3 DNA is TGTGCCAGCTCACCACTAGAACAGGGTAATGAGCAGTTCTTC. This gives the protein CASSPLEQGNEQFF.

This clonotype has ten or more counts. The chain is built from TRBV29-1 and TRBJ2-1, with 7 positions matching TRBD2. The CDR3 is 13 residues long. Germline-derived CDR1 and CDR2 are SQVTM and ANQGSEA. The ends lost 7 bases at V and 10 bases at J; junction bases unmatched: 13. This CDR3 reads CSARLGGIDEQFF. The DNA of the CDR3 is TGCAGCGCCCGACTGGGGGGGATCGACGAGCAGTTCTTC.

This clonotype came up many times. The V and J genes are TRBV14 and TRBJ1-1, with D possibly matching TRBD1 (5 bases). Germline CDR1 SGHDN, CDR2 FVKESK. Trimming pared 2 bases from V and 11 bases from J, leaving 18 bases between. The length of the CDR3 is 14 residues. The CDR3 DNA is TGTGCCAGCAGCCAACGTGCCGGGCCTAGACAGGCTTTCTTT. The encoded protein is CASSQRAGPRQAFF.